Presented here are 26 T cell receptor beta chains from one specimen sequenced in a study of blood T cells in healthy people across ages. A J-beta primer mix and a sample-barcoded 5' primer were used in a second PCR of about 6 to 12 cycles. TCRdb redid the calling of the 5' RACE reads with MiXCR, one entry per CDR3 protein. In the table there are 750,000 to 850,000 distinct CDR3 sequences, around 25% of which are singletons. The same data also contributed to another study, on T cells of mothers and their children.

Sequenced material: blood. The receptors here all came from a boy between 10 and 17 years old in good health.

The chain employs TRBV7-9 and TRBJ1-1, with D unclear. The CDR3 loop spans 14 amino acids. V lost 2 bases and J 0 bases, leaving 7 bases between the germline ends. CDR1 and CDR2 (germline): SEHNR, FQNEAQ (reference sequence). The CDR3 DNA is TGTGCCAGCAGCTTACCGGTTCTGAACACTGAAGCTTTCTTT. Its translation: CASSLPVLNTEAFF.

This rearrangement joins TRBV4-1 to TRBJ2-5, with 7 bases aligning to TRBD2. Germline V lookup: CDR1 MGHRA, CDR2 YSYEKL. This CDR3 is built from 14 residues. Trimming removed 2 bases from V and 2 bases from J; junction bases left unmatched: 2. The CDR3 DNA follows: TGCGCCAGCAGCCAACTGGGGGGGCAAGAGACCCAGTACTTC. Amino acid sequence: CASSQLGGQETQYF.

J is TRBJ2-7 and V is TRBV29-1; 8 bases map to TRBD1. The end of the DNA fits TRBJ2-5 better, so the J call may be wrong. Germline V lookup: CDR1 SQVTM, CDR2 ANQGSEA. The CDR3 has 17 residues. The CDR3 reads CSVEGTETGALQETQYF. CDR3 sequence (DNA): TGCAGCGTTGAGGGGACCGAGACAGGGGCCCTGCAAGAGACCCAGTACTTC.

In regard to this clonotype: Likely a read error: the CDR3 ends without its conserved phenylalanine or tryptophan. Because the CDR3's place on the DNA is in doubt, the DNA is left out and the CDR3 is given as listed by TCRdb. The chain carries TRBV21-1 and TRBJ2-5. TRBV21-1 counts as a pseudogene. From its first to its last residue, the CDR3 has 12 amino acids. The CDR3 protein is CASSKGGTSETV.

This sequence joins TRBV7-2 and TRBJ2-5, with a weak D call TRBD2 (6 bases). The J call may not be correct, given that the DNA end is closer to TRBJ2-1. Per germline, CDR1 SGHTA and CDR2 FQGNSA. CDR3 length: 14 amino acids. This CDR3 is CASNRAGISSEQFF. In DNA, the CDR3 is TGTGCCAGCAACCGGGCGGGGATTAGCAGTGAGCAGTTCTTC.

V is TRBV5-6 and J is TRBJ1-4; D is possibly TRBD1 (5 bases). CDR1 and CDR2 from the germline V gene are SGHDT and YYEEEE. V was trimmed by 1 base and J by 8 bases, leaving 6 bases between them. The CDR3 extends over 12 amino acids. The CDR3 region is CASSLWGEKLFF. The CDR3 region has the DNA TGTGCCAGCAGCTTGTGGGGGGAAAAACTGTTTTTT.

Note on this clonotype: At one end the junction does not follow the germline gene, possibly because of a read error. This chain connects TRBV7-9 to TRBJ2-5, with D perhaps TRBD1 or TRBD2 (7 bases each). The DNA end is more similar to TRBJ2-7, so the J call may be wrong. CDR1 is SEHNR and CDR2 is FQNEAQ in the germline V gene (reference sequence). The CDR3 has 14 residues. The CDR3 DNA reads TGTGCCACCAGCTACCAGGGGGGGTCCCACGAGCAGTACTTC. Translating it yields CATSYQGGSHEQYF.

The rearrangement links TRBV20-1 to TRBJ1-4, with 9 nucleotides matching TRBD1. The CDR3 loop spans 14 amino acids. Losses at the gene ends were 6 bases for V and 3 bases for J; bases not matched to a gene: 5. Germline V gives CDR1 DFQATT, CDR2 SNEGSKA (reference sequence). For the CDR3, the DNA is TGCAGTGCGATGACAGGGGGGGCTAATGAAAAACTGTTTTTT. Translation gives CSAMTGGANEKLFF.

In this sample, this clonotype turned up a few times. V usage is TRBV7-8 and J usage is TRBJ2-5; the D gene is possibly TRBD2 (6 bases). The V gene lost 3 bases and the J gene lost 3 bases, with 17 bases spanning the gap. There are 16 residues in the CDR3. Germline CDR1 SGHVS, CDR2 FQNEAQ. CDR3 in DNA: TGTGCCAGCAGCTTTTCTGGGGCAGGGAGGAAAGAGACCCAGTACTTC. Its translation: CASSFSGAGRKETQYF.

Only a few counts were recorded for this clonotype. V is TRBV28 and J is TRBJ2-7, with D perhaps matching TRBD1 (6 bases). Trimming cost V 1 base and J 2 bases, with 12 bases left between them. Germline loops: CDR1 MDHEN, CDR2 SYDVKM. There are 15 residues in the CDR3. The CDR3 loop reads CASSLSAGVPYEQYF. The CDR3 region has the DNA TGTGCCAGCAGTTTATCCGCAGGGGTACCCTACGAGCAGTACTTC.

The chain uses TRBV18 and TRBJ2-5; unclear D gene. The ends were cut back, 0 bases at V and 3 bases at J, with 8 bases in the middle. Germline CDR1 is KGHSH and CDR2 is LQKENI. The CDR3 loop spans 14 amino acids. DNA for the CDR3: TGTGCCAGCTCACCACCCGGAATAGAAGAGACCCAGTACTTC. This codes for CASSPPGIEETQYF.

This chain links TRBV4-3 with TRBJ2-5, with 8 nucleotides matching TRBD2. The DNA end is more similar to TRBJ2-1, so the J call may be wrong. The CDR3 sequence is 16 residues long. Germline lookup yields CDR1 LGHNA and CDR2 YSLEER. The CDR3 protein is CASSQDGAGGTNEQFF. The CDR3, as DNA: TGCGCCAGCAGCCAAGATGGTGCGGGGGGCACCAATGAGCAGTTCTTC.

This clonotype turned up a few times. The CDR3 loop is CSVDNGMNGQKQETQYF. CDR3 nucleotides: TGCAGCGTTGATAACGGAATGAATGGACAGAAACAAGAGACCCAGTACTTC. This chain uses TRBV29-1 with TRBJ2-5; tentative D call: TRBD1 (6 bases). The ends were cut back, 3 bases at V and 2 bases at J, with 22 bases in the middle. CDR1 and CDR2 (germline): SQVTM, ANQGSEA. The CDR3 length is 17 residues.

The chain has TRBV28 and TRBJ2-3, with D possibly TRBD2 on 6 matching bases. V was cut by 11 bases and J by 2 bases, with 20 bases left in between. The length of the CDR3 is 15 residues. The V gene's germline CDR1 is MDHEN and CDR2 SYDVKM. The CDR3 nucleotides read TGTGCCGGCACCACCTTTGCGGGAAACACAGATACGCAGTATTTT. This codes for CAGTTFAGNTDTQYF.

This clonotype showed up just a few times. The chain carries TRBV7-3 and TRBJ2-5, with 8 positions matching TRBD1. Gene TRBJ2-1 matches the end of the DNA better, so the J call may be wrong. This CDR3 has 13 amino acids. Germline V gene data show CDR1 as SGHTA and CDR2 as FQGTGA. The CDR3, as DNA: TGTGCCAGCAGCGTTACAGGGGGAGGTGAGCAGTTCTTC. Translated: CASSVTGGGEQFF.

V and J are TRBV24-1 and TRBJ2-3, with a possible D match to TRBD1 (5 bases). This CDR3 spans 15 amino acids. The V and J ends lost 0 bases and 8 bases respectively, with 14 bases between them. The germline V gene has CDR1 KGHDR and CDR2 SFDVKD. Written as DNA, the CDR3 is TGTGCCACCAGTGATTTGGCCCTGGGGCCCGGTACGCAGTATTTT. Encoded protein: CATSDLALGPGTQYF.

This clonotype was counted between two and nine times. The V gene is TRBV7-6, the J gene TRBJ2-5, with D maybe TRBD1 (5 bases). This CDR3 has 12 amino acids. From germline, CDR1 is SGHVS and CDR2 FNYEAQ. The V end lost 5 bases, the J end lost 4 bases, and 8 bases lay between the germline ends. CDR3: CASSAGIETQYF. CDR3 nucleotide sequence: TGTGCCAGCAGCGCAGGGATAGAGACCCAGTACTTC.

The sample holds a few counts of this clonotype. The V and J genes are TRBV7-8 and TRBJ1-1, with D unresolved. Trimming removed 3 bases from V and 3 bases from J, with 11 bases in between. The CDR3 runs to 14 residues. Germline-derived CDR1 and CDR2 are SGHVS and FQNEAQ. The CDR3 protein is CASSFRAADTEAFF. Written as DNA, the CDR3 is TGTGCCAGCAGCTTTCGGGCGGCGGACACTGAAGCTTTCTTT.

The J gene is TRBJ1-6, the V gene TRBV6-1; possible D gene TRBD1, 5 bases. The V and J ends lost 3 bases and 8 bases respectively, with 14 bases between them. CDR3 length equals 15 residues. Per germline, CDR1 MNHNS and CDR2 SASEGT. The CDR3 sequence: CASSEDGTQYSPLHF. In nucleotides, the CDR3 is TGTGCCAGCAGTGAGGACGGGACTCAATATTCACCCCTCCACTTT.

This chain joins TRBV7-2 and TRBJ2-4; D not certain. Germline V gene lookup returns CDR1 SGHTA and CDR2 FQGNSA. CDR3 length equals 17 residues. Deletions cut 0 bases from V and 0 bases from J, with 12 bases between. The CDR3 DNA follows: TGTGCCAGCAGCTTAGCGTACAGCGACCCAGCCAAAAACATTCAGTACTTC. It is translated as CASSLAYSDPAKNIQYF.

This clonotype was picked up many times. The rearrangement joins TRBV12-3 or TRBV12-4 to TRBJ1-2, with TRBD1 matching 7 bases. The CDR3 spans 13 residues. With 6 bases clipped from V and 6 bases from J, the junction kept 7 bases outside the gene matches. The DNA for the CDR3 is TGTGCCAGCAGACCTACGACAGGGCATGGCTACACCTTC. Amino acid sequence: CASRPTTGHGYTF.

CDR3 residues: CASSNPGTGDYEQYF. For the CDR3, the DNA is TGTGCCAGCTCAAATCCCGGGACAGGGGACTACGAGCAGTACTTC. The J gene is TRBJ2-5, the V gene TRBV18; 10 nucleotides align to TRBD1. TRBJ2-7 explains the end of the DNA better; the J call may be wrong. Germline CDR1 is KGHSH and CDR2 is LQKENI. The CDR3 spans 15 residues.

This clonotype was observed a few times. The germline gene is not matched at one end of the junction; a read error may be the cause. The chain has TRBV5-1 and TRBJ2-5; perhaps TRBD1 as D (6 bases). CDR1 and CDR2 (germline): SGHRS, YFSETQ. The CDR3 contains 14 residues. DNA of the CDR3: TGCGCCAGCAGCTGGACAGTGCTTCAAGAGACCCGGTACTTC. This sequence encodes CASSWTVLQETRYF.

This clonotype was counted only a few times. The chain combines TRBV3-1 with TRBJ2-3; the match to TRBD2 covers 8 bases. The trim removed 4 bases at V and 4 bases at J, leaving 7 bases unmatched. CDR3 length: 15 amino acids. Germline loops: CDR1 LGHDT, CDR2 YNNKEL (reference sequence). The CDR3 DNA follows: TGTGCCAGCAGCCCCAGCGGGGGAGGGGCAGATACGCAGTATTTT. It specifies CASSPSGGGADTQYF.

This clonotype came up many times. This chain links TRBV12-3 or TRBV12-4 with TRBJ1-2; TRBD1 aligns across 9 bases. Germline trimming cut 6 bases from V and 6 bases from J; bases unmatched to any gene: 2. The CDR3 loop spans 12 amino acids. CDR3 nucleotide sequence: TGTGCCAGCAGCCGGACAGGGGATGGCTACACCTTC. It translates to CASSRTGDGYTF.

V is TRBV6-2 or TRBV6-3 and J is TRBJ2-3; 11 nucleotides align to TRBD2. The CDR3 runs 15 residues. V trimming: 6 bases; J trimming: 4 bases; junction bases outside the gene matches: 6. Germline V gene sequence: CDR1 MNHEY, CDR2 SVGEGT. CDR3 region: CASSYSGGGSDTQYF. The CDR3 bases are TGTGCCAGCAGCTATAGCGGGGGGGGCTCAGATACGCAGTATTTT.